This TCR beta chain derives from a study of T cells in Graves' hyperthyroidism and ophthalmopathy. Germline V gene lookup returns CDR1 MNHNS and CDR2 SASEGT. V lost 4 bases, J lost 6 bases, and 13 bases lay in between. The CDR3 sequence is 14 residues long. This clonotype was seen a handful of times. TCR beta CDR3 regions were amplified from RNA. Researchers ran a first-round RT-PCR on the TCR CDR3 using the HTBI primer set. TCRdb processed the multiplex PCR reads anew with MiXCR; each CDR3 protein has one entry. Of 250,000 to 400,000 distinct CDR3 sequences in the sample, approximately 14% were seen once.

The rearrangement links TRBV6-1 to TRBJ1-5, with unresolved D. The TCR sequence derives from a middle-aged woman with Graves' ophthalmopathy. The sequenced sample was blood. As DNA, the CDR3 is TGTGCCAGCAGTGTAAGCGGTAGGAGTCAGCCCCAGCATTTT. Protein product: CASSVSGRSQPQHF.